Below, one T cell receptor beta chain is given with its context. Measured with immunoSEQ multiplex PCR; TCRdb has only the in-frame clones, and not every one. The sample includes about 2 million clones, about 95% of them seen just once. This entry comes from a study of shared clonotypes between healthy human individuals. In germline, CDR1 is SGHAT, CDR2 FQNNGV. The CDR3 extends over 14 amino acids. The V segment lost 4 bases and the J segment 3 bases; nucleotides outside the gene matches: 5. Naive CD8 isolation took CD45RO-negative cells positively selected for CCR7 and excluded terminally differentiated effector memory CD45RA+ cells.

The source is a man aged 18 to 35 in good health. The sample taken for sequencing was naive CD8+ T cells sorted from blood. V gene TRBV11-2 combines with J gene TRBJ2-7; 8 nucleotides line up with TRBD2. CDR3: CASSYGLADYEQYF. The CDR3 nucleotides read TGTGCCAGCAGCTACGGACTAGCAGACTACGAGCAGTACTTC.